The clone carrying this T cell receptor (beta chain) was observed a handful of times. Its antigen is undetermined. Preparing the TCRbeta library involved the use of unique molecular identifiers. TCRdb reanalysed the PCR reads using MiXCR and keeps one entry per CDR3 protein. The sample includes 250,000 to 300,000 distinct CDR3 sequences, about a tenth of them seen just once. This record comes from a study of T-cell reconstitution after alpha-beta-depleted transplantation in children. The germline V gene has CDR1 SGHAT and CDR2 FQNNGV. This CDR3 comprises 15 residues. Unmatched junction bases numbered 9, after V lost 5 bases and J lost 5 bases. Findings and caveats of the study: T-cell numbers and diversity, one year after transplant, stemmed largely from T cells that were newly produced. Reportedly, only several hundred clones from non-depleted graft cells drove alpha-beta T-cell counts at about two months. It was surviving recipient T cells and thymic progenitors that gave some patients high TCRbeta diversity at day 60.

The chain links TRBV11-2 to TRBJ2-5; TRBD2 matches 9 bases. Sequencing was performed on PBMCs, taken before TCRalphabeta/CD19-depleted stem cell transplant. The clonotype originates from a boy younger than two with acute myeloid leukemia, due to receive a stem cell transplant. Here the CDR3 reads CASSPAGTSWETQYF. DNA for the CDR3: TGTGCCAGCAGCCCCGCCGGGACTAGCTGGGAGACCCAGTACTTC.